This TCR beta chain originates from a study of T-cell memory formation after mild COVID-19. Study background: For the most part, TCR clusters were specific to one donor.

CDR3 length: 12 amino acids. V was clipped by 1 base and J by 7 bases, with 9 bases between them. Germline CDR1 and CDR2: SGHKS and YYEKEE (reference sequence). Many counts were recorded for this clonotype. TCRdb re-analysed the 5' RACE reads in MiXCR, keeping a single row per CDR3 protein. This sample carries 400,000 to 500,000 distinct CDR3 sequences, roughly 26% of them seen once, and the ten largest clones take about 10%. The rearrangement links TRBV5-5 to TRBJ2-7, with D possibly being TRBD1 (6 bases). The TCR sequence derives from an adult woman who had mild COVID-19 (a few samples of this study predate the infection). Cell type and time point are not known. The sequenced sample was PBMCs or a T cell subset sorted from them (not recorded which). The CDR3 loop reads CASSLTGKEQYF. The CDR3 DNA follows: TGTGCCAGCAGCTTGACAGGGAAGGAGCAGTACTTC.